Sequencing of this TCR beta chain was carried out in a study of beta chain features in type 1 diabetes. Every isolated RNA sample was fully reverse transcribed, so sequencing captured expressed TCRB transcripts. The table came from immunoSEQ multiplex PCR; TCRdb's copy has only in-frame clones and leaves some out. The sample contains about 410,000 clones, 14% of which appear only once. With respect to this clone: A junction boundary mismatches the germline segment, possibly from a read error.

This CDR3 has 13 residues. In germline, CDR1 is SSHAT, CDR2 FNYEAQ (reference sequence). J is TRBJ2-3 and V is TRBV7-7; D remains unclear. Source material: naive CD4+ T cells from blood. This sequence was found in a man aged 25-45 years in good health. The CDR3 sequence: CASSLGRSDTQYF. CDR3 sequence (DNA): TGTGCTAGCAGCTTAGGACGTAGCGATACGCAGTATTTT.